A single sample is the source of the 12 T cell receptor beta chains below, sequenced in a study of PD-1 blockade in classical Hodgkin lymphoma. TCRdb keeps only in-frame clones here, not all; method: immunoSEQ multiplex PCR. The table records about 46,000 clones, about 75% of them present only once. Stated time point: cycle 4 day 1 (C4D1), after less than seven weeks of nivolumab. With no exception, relapse followed autologous stem cell transplantation in all patients, and brentuximab vedotin exposure varied. The sequences come from peripheral blood mononuclear cells (PBMCs), collected before the fourth cycle of nivolumab. These receptors all come from a human donor with classical Hodgkin lymphoma.

The chain links TRBV4-1 to TRBJ2-3; D is unclear. CDR3 length equals 13 residues. Germline V gene data show CDR1 as MGHRA and CDR2 as YSYEKL. V gave up 1 base and J gave up 1 base, with 3 bases separating them. The CDR3 loop is CASSQAGTDTQYF. In DNA, the CDR3 is TGCGCCAGCAGCCAAGCGGGCACAGATACGCAGTATTTT.

CDR3 coding DNA: TGTGCCAGCGGGACAAGGGATGGGGAGCAGTACTTC. Protein: CASGTRDGEQYF. The V gene is TRBV7-2, the J gene TRBJ2-7, with D tentatively TRBD1 (6 bases). Deletions cut 8 bases from V and 7 bases from J, with 15 bases between. CDR3 length: 12 amino acids. The germline V gene encodes CDR1 SGHTA and CDR2 FQGNSA.

The V and J genes are TRBV7-2 and TRBJ2-7; a weak D match, TRBD2 (7 bases). The CDR3 is 15 amino acids. The V and J ends lost 1 base and 7 bases respectively, with 17 bases between them. The germline V gene has CDR1 SGHTA and CDR2 FQGNSA. The DNA of the CDR3 is TGTGCCAGCAGCTTAGGCCCGAGGGGGGACTATGAGCAGTACTTC. Encoded protein: CASSLGPRGDYEQYF.

This clone was seen only a few times. Other DNA sequences within the sample encode an identical CDR3. The genes are TRBV10-2 and TRBJ1-1; D is undetermined. V lost 6 bases to trimming and J lost 1 base, with 6 bases between them. The CDR3 contains 12 residues. The V gene's germline CDR1 is WSHSY and CDR2 SAAADI. CDR3 amino acids: CASRQTNTEAFF. In DNA form, the CDR3 reads TGCGCCAGCAGACAGACGAACACTGAAGCTTTCTTT.

The rearrangement links TRBV11-2 to TRBJ2-5; D is possibly TRBD2 (7 bases). Trimming took off 1 base at V and 1 base at J, with 16 bases between the two ends. CDR3 length equals 17 residues. The germline V gene encodes CDR1 SGHAT and CDR2 FQNNGV. For the CDR3, the DNA is TGTGCCAGCAGCTTAGGGGGGGGGCCAACTGCCCAAGAGACCCAGTACTTC. It codes for CASSLGGGPTAQETQYF.

This clone was picked up one time. The chain combines TRBV7-2 with TRBJ2-7, with D hard to call. The V gene lost 1 base and the J gene lost 5 bases, with 9 bases spanning the gap. CDR1 is SGHTA and CDR2 is FQGNSA in the germline V gene. The CDR3 runs 13 residues. The CDR3 is CASSLDRVNEQYF. In DNA, the CDR3 is TGTGCCAGCAGCTTAGACCGCGTCAACGAGCAGTACTTC. Based on the CDR3 plus reference TRBV7-2 and TRBJ2-7, the full variable domain is GAGVSQSPSNKVTEKGKDVELRCDPISGHTALYWYRQSLGQGLEFLIYFQGNSAPDKSGLPSDRFSAERTGGSVSTLTIQRTQQEDSAVYLCASSLDRVNEQYFGPGTRLTVT.

This clone was counted once. The genes are TRBV5-1 and TRBJ2-5, with 12 bases aligning to TRBD2. This CDR3 region has 17 residues. Germline V gene data show CDR1 as SGHRS and CDR2 as YFSETQ. The junction had 8 bases not matched to a gene; V was cut back by 0 bases and J by 5 bases. The CDR3 spells CASSLGILAGGEETQYF. CDR3 nucleotide sequence: TGCGCCAGCAGCTTGGGAATACTAGCGGGAGGTGAGGAGACCCAGTACTTC. Drawing the rest from reference TRBV5-1 and TRBJ2-5, the complete variable domain is KAGVTQTPRYLIKTRGQQVTLSCSPISGHRSVSWYQQTPGQGLQFLFEYFSETQRNKGNFPGRFSGRQFSNSRSEMNVSTLELGDSALYLCASSLGILAGGEETQYFGPGTRLLVL.

The chain employs TRBV11-1 and TRBJ2-7, with TRBD1 matching 8 bases. Germline V lookup: CDR1 SGHAT, CDR2 FQDESV (reference sequence). The CDR3 contains 15 residues. V was clipped by 4 bases and J by 0 bases; unmatched bases: 5. CDR3 loop: CASSSITGGSYEQYF. The CDR3 DNA is TGTGCCAGCAGCTCAATTACAGGGGGCTCCTACGAGCAGTACTTC.

V gene TRBV19 combines with J gene TRBJ2-2, with TRBD2 matching 9 bases. The V gene's germline CDR1 is LNHDA and CDR2 SQIVND (reference sequence). The CDR3 is 16 residues long. With V trimmed by 5 bases and J by 2 bases, 6 bases remained unmatched. For the CDR3, the DNA is TGTGCCAGTAGTTCCCGGACTAGCGTTAACACCGGGGAGCTGTTTTTT. This gives the protein CASSSRTSVNTGELFF. The complete variable domain, with remaining parts taken from reference TRBV19 and TRBJ2-2, reads DGGITQSPKYLFRKEGQNVTLSCEQNLNHDAMYWYRQDPGQGLRLIYYSQIVNDFQKGDIAEGYSVSREKKESFPLTVTSAQKNPTAFYLCASSSRTSVNTGELFFGEGSRLTVL.

The V call is TRBV9, the J call TRBJ2-3, with TRBD2 as a possible D gene (6 bases). There are 13 residues in the CDR3. Germline V gives CDR1 SGDLS, CDR2 YYNGEE. V was trimmed by 6 bases and J by 2 bases, leaving 10 bases between them. CDR3 in DNA: TGTGCCAGCACCGGGGACTTCACAGATACGCAGTATTTT. Translating gives CASTGDFTDTQYF. The full variable domain, with the rest looked up from reference TRBV9 and TRBJ2-3, is DSGVTQTPKHLITATGQRVTLRCSPRSGDLSVYWYQQSLDQGLQFLIQYYNGEERAKGNILERFSAQQFPDLHSELNLSSLELGDSALYFCASTGDFTDTQYFGPGTRLTVL.

This chain uses TRBV19 with TRBJ1-1, with a tentative D call TRBD1 (6 bases). The CDR3 sequence is 14 residues long. With 5 bases removed from V and 5 bases from J, the gap between germline ends came to 15 bases. Germline loops: CDR1 LNHDA, CDR2 SQIVND (reference sequence). Here the CDR3 DNA reads TGTGCCAGTAGTCGCAGGGGAGGAGGTACTGAAGCTTTCTTT. Residues: CASSRRGGGTEAFF.

J is TRBJ2-1 and V is TRBV11-2, with 13 bases that match TRBD2. Germline trimming cut 3 bases from V and 9 bases from J; bases unmatched to any gene: 8. The CDR3 has 16 amino acids. Germline V gene data show CDR1 as SGHAT and CDR2 as FQNNGV. CDR3 sequence (DNA): TGTGCCAGCAGCTTCGGGCGGACTAGCGGGAGTTTTGAGCAGTTCTTC. Residues: CASSFGRTSGSFEQFF.